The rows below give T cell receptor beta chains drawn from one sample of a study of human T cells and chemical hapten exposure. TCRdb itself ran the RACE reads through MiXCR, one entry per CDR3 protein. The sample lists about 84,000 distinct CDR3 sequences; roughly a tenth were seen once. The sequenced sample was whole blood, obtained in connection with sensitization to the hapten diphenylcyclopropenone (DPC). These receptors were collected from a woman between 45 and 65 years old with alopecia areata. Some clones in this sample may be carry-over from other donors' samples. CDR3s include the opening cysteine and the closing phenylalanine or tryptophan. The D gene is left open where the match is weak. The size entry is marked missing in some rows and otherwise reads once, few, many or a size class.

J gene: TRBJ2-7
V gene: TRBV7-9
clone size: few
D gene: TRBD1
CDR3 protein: CASSDPGQASYEQYF
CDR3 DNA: TGTGCCAGCAGCGATCCGGGACAGGCTTCCTACGAGCAGTACTTC

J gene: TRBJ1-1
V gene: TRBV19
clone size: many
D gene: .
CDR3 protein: CASSKDRNTEAFF
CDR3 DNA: TGTGCCAGTAGTAAGGACCGTAACACTGAAGCTTTCTTT

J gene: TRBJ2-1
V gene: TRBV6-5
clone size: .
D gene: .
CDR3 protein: CASITPLTGTQFF
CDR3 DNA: TGTGCCAGCATTACCCCTCTAACCGGGACACAGTTCTTC

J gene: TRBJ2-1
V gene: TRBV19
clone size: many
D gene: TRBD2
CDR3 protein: CAVVGSGRTEQFF
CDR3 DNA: TGTGCCGTGGTAGGTAGCGGGAGAACTGAGCAGTTCTTC

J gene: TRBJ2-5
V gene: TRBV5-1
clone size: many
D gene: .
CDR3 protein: CASSLGRVETQYF
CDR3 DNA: TGCGCCAGCAGCTTAGGCAGGGTGGAGACCCAGTACTTC

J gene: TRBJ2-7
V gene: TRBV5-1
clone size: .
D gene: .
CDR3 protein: CASSLESVLDEQYF
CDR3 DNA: TGCGCCAGCAGCTTGGAGTCAGTTCTCGACGAGCAGTACTTC

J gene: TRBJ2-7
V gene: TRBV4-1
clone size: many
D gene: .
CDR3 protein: CASSGASYEQYF
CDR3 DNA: TGCGCCAGCAGCGGGGCTTCCTACGAGCAGTACTTC

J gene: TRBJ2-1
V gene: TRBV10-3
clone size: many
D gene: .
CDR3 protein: CAISPGTWGYEQFF
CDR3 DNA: TGTGCCATCAGCCCCGGGACTTGGGGGTATGAGCAGTTCTTC

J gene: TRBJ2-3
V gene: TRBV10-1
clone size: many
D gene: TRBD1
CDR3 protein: CASRTSGQACTDTQYF
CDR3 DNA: TGCGCCAGCCGCACTTCAGGACAGGCCTGCACAGATACGCAGTATTTT

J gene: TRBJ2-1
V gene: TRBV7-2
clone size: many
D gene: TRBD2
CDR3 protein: CASIRTGTSGKNEQFF
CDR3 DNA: TGTGCCAGCATCCGAACCGGGACTAGCGGGAAAAATGAGCAGTTCTTC

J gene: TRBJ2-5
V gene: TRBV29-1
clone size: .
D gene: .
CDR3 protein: CSVPAGGETQYF
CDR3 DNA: TGCAGCGTCCCCGCCGGAGGAGAGACCCAGTACTTC

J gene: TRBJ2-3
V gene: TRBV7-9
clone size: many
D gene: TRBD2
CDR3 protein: CASSQGAGGRGTDTQYF
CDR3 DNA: TGTGCCAGCAGCCAAGGGGCGGGAGGAAGAGGCACAGATACGCAGTATTTT

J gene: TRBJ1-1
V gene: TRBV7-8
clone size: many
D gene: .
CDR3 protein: CASTRTQVMNTEVFF
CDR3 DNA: TGTGCCAGCACCCGAACCCAGGTCATGAACACTGAAGTTTTCTTT

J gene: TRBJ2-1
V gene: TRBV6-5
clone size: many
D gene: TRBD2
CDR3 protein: CASSWGRGGSSYNEQFF
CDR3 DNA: TGTGCCAGCAGTTGGGGCCGGGGCGGGAGCTCCTACAATGAGCAGTTCTTC

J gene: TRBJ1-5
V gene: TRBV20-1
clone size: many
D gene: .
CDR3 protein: CSAKGNNQPQHF
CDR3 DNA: TGCAGTGCTAAGGGGAACAATCAGCCCCAGCATTTT

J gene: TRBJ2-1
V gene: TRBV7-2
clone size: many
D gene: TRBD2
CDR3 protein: CASSPTSGRASEQFF
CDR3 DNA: TGTGCCAGCAGCCCAACTAGCGGGAGGGCCAGTGAGCAGTTCTTC

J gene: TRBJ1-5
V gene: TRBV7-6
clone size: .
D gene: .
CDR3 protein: CASSLVRGRNQPQHF
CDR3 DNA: TGTGCCAGCAGCTTAGTCAGGGGACGAAATCAGCCCCAGCATTTT

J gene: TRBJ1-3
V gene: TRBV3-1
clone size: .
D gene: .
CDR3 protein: CASSQVPPSLENTIYF
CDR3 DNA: TGTGCCAGCAGCCAAGTCCCCCCAAGTTTGGAAAACACCATATATTTT

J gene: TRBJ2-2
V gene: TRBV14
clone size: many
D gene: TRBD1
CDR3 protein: CASSQTRGYGELFF
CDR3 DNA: TGTGCCAGCAGCCAGACCAGGGGGTACGGGGAGCTGTTTTTT

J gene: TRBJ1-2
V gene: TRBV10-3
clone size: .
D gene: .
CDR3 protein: CAITPGVGARYTF
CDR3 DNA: TGTGCCATCACCCCCGGGGTCGGCGCGAGATACACCTTC

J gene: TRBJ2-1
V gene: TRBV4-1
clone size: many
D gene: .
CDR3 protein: CASSPLWANEQFF
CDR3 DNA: TGCGCCAGCAGCCCCCTCTGGGCGAATGAGCAGTTCTTC

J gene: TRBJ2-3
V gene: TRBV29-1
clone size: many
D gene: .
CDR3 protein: CSVDGGALQYF
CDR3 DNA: TGCAGCGTTGATGGGGGGGCTCTTCAGTATTTT

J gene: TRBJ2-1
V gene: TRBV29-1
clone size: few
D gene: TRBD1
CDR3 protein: CSAGTATEQFF
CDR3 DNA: TGCAGCGCCGGGACAGCCACTGAGCAGTTCTTC

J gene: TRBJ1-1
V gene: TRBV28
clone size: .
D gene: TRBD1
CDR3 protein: CASSTQTGVTEAFF
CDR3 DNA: TGTGCCAGCTCCACCCAGACAGGGGTCACTGAAGCTTTCTTT

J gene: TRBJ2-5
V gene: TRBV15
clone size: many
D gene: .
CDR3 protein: CATSRDPGAETQYF
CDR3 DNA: TGTGCCACCAGCAGAGATCCGGGAGCTGAGACCCAGTACTTC

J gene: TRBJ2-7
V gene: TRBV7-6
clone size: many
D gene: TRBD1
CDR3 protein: CASSLSHIRDSAYEQYF
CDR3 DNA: TGTGCCAGCAGCTTATCTCATATCCGGGACAGCGCCTACGAGCAGTACTTC

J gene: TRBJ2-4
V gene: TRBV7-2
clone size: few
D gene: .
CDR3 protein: CASSLSLAKNIQYF
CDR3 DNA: TGTGCCAGCAGCTTGAGTTTAGCCAAAAACATTCAGTACTTC

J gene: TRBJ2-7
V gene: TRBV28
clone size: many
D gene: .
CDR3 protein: CASSRLPSPYEQYF
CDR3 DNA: TGTGCCAGCAGTCGACTGCCCAGCCCCTACGAGCAGTACTTC

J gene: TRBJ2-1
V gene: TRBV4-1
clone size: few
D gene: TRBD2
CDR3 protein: CASSLRADSGSYNEQFF
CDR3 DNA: TGCGCCAGCAGCCTCCGAGCGGATAGCGGGAGTTACAATGAGCAGTTCTTC

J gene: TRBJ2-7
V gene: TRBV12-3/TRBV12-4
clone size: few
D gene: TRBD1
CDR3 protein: CASSLNRGKQYF
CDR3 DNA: TGTGCCAGCAGTTTAAACAGGGGCAAGCAGTACTTC

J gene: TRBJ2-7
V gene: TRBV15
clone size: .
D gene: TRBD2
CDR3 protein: CATSRGGLAALEQYF
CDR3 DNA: TGTGCCACCAGCAGAGGGGGACTAGCGGCCTTGGAGCAGTACTTC

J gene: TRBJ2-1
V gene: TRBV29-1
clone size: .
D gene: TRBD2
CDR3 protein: CSVGWAGTSGRNEQFF
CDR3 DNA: TGCAGCGTTGGATGGGCCGGGACTAGCGGGAGGAATGAGCAGTTCTTC

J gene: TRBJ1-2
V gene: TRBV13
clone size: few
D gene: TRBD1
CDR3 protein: CASEGVGQRDYGYTF
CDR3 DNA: TGTGCCAGCGAGGGGGTGGGACAGAGAGACTATGGCTACACCTTC

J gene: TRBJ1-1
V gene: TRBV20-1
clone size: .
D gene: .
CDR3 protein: CSAGRQNTEAFF
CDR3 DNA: TGCAGTGCTGGGAGGCAGAACACTGAAGCTTTCTTT

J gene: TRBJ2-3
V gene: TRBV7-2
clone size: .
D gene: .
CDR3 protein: CASSLRPSGTDTQYF
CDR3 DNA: TGTGCCAGCAGCTTACGCCCTAGCGGCACAGATACGCAGTATTTT

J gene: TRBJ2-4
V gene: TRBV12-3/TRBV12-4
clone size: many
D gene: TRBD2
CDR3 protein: CASSLTSGKNIQYF
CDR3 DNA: TGTGCCAGCAGTTTGACTAGCGGTAAAAACATTCAGTACTTC

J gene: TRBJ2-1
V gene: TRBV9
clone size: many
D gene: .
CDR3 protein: CASSGSGGQSYNEQFF
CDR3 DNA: TGTGCCAGCAGCGGCTCGGGGGGACAGTCCTACAATGAGCAGTTCTTC

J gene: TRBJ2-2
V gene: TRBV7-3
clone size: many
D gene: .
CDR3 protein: CASSSRRANTGELFF
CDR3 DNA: TGTGCCAGCAGCTCAAGGAGGGCGAACACCGGGGAGCTGTTTTTT

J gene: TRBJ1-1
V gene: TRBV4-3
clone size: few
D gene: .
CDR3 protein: CASSQDLGNTEAFF
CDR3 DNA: TGCGCCAGCAGCCAAGATTTAGGTAACACTGAAGCTTTCTTT

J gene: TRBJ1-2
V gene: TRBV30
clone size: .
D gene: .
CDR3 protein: CAWIARGYGYTF
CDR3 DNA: TGTGCCTGGATCGCCCGTGGGTATGGCTACACCTTC

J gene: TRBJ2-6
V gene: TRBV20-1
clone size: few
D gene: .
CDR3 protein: CSASRRTGGANVLTF
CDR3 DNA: TGCAGTGCTTCGCGGAGGACTGGTGGGGCCAACGTCCTGACTTTC

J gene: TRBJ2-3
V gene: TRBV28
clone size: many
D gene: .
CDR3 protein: CASSLLDTQYF
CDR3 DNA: TGTGCCAGCAGTTTGTTGGATACGCAGTATTTT

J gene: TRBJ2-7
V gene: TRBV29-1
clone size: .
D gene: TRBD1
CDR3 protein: CSVLQGVDYEQYF
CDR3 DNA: TGCAGCGTCCTACAGGGGGTTGACTACGAGCAGTACTTC

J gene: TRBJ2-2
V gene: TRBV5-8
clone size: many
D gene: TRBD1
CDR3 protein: CASSHPAGGFDGELFF
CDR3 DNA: TGTGCCAGCAGCCACCCGGCAGGGGGCTTTGACGGGGAGCTGTTTTTT